This T cell receptor (beta chain) was retrieved from a study of memory CD4+ T cells and cytomegalovirus serostatus. This clone showed up just once. The antigen is not known. Whole-study results and caveats: Repertoires predicted CMV serostatus with median bootstrapped AUC of about 0.96.

Germline CDR1 is ENHRY and CDR2 is SYGVKD. V shed 5 bases and J 5 bases; nucleotides not matched to a gene: 9. CDR3 length: 15 amino acids. Produced via immunoSEQ multiplex PCR; TCRdb's table is partial and in-frame only. The table lists roughly 67,000 clones, roughly 76% of them singletons. Single viable CD3+CD4+CD8-CD45RO+ cells were sorted as the memory CD4+ T cells. This TCR was sampled from an adult in good health and CMV-seropositive. Sample: memory CD4+ T cells from blood. This sequence joins TRBV10-3 and TRBJ1-1, with 9 bases matching TRBD1. CDR3 region: CAISSLGTGRTEAFF. The CDR3 bases are TGTGCCATCAGTTCACTCGGGACAGGGAGAACTGAAGCTTTCTTT.